Shown below are 13 T cell receptor beta chains from a single sample sequenced in a study of blood T cell repertoires in COVID-19. The repertoire was sequenced with immunoSEQ multiplex PCR; TCRdb's copy has only in-frame clones and lacks some. Counted here are 160,000 or so clones, over 75% occurring once; the ten biggest clones make up under 7%. The sample comprised PBMCs or T cells enriched from blood (not recorded which). The receptors originated from a man aged 40-49 years who had recovered from COVID-19.

This CDR3 is CASSRALRGGTYNEQFF. The CDR3 nucleotides read TGTGCCAGCAGCCGCGCTTTACGGGGGGGAACCTACAATGAGCAGTTCTTC. V is TRBV5-4 and J is TRBJ2-1; 8 nucleotides align to TRBD2. CDR3 length: 17 residues. J lost 2 bases, V lost 4 bases, and 11 bases had no gene match. The germline V gene has CDR1 SGHNT and CDR2 YYREEE (reference sequence).

Only one count was recorded for this clone. This CDR3 is CASRGQPYGYTF. The DNA for the CDR3 is TGTGCCAGCAGGGGACAGCCCTATGGCTACACCTTC. The gene calls are TRBV3-1 (or the pseudogene TRBV3-2) and TRBJ1-2; 7 bases line up with TRBD1. The CDR3 is 12 amino acids. The J segment lost 4 bases and the V segment lost 6 bases, leaving 2 bases of the junction unmatched. Germline CDR1 LGHDT, CDR2 YNNKEL (reference sequence).

The chain uses TRBV5-1 and TRBJ1-4, with TRBD1 matching 7 bases. The germline V gene has CDR1 SGHRS and CDR2 YFSETQ. The CDR3 length is 16 residues. With 4 bases clipped from V and 6 bases from J, the junction kept 12 bases outside the gene matches. This chain's CDR3 is CASSPYRGSPDEKLFF. In DNA form, the CDR3 reads TGCGCCAGCAGCCCCTACAGGGGATCCCCAGATGAAAAACTGTTTTTT.

The chain carries TRBV5-6 and TRBJ1-2; D may be TRBD1 (5 bases). This CDR3 is 14 amino acids long. Between the trimmed V and J ends, which lost 4 bases and 2 bases, there was a span of 12 bases. CDR1 and CDR2 from the germline V gene are SGHDT and YYEEEE. The CDR3 region has the DNA TGTGCCAGCAGCGGGGGAGGGGACAACTATGGCTACACCTTC. Its translation is CASSGGGDNYGYTF. The full variable domain, with the rest looked up from reference TRBV5-6 and TRBJ1-2, is DAGVTQSPTHLIKTRGQQVTLRCSPKSGHDTVSWYQQALGQGPQFIFQYYEEEERQRGNFPDRFSGHQFPNYSSELNVNALLLGDSALYLCASSGGGDNYGYTFGSGTRLTVV.

This sequence joins TRBV7-9 and TRBJ2-2; TRBD1 is a possible D gene (6 bases). Germline assignment: CDR1 SEHNR and CDR2 FQNEAQ (reference sequence). V dropped 5 bases and J dropped 2 bases, with 12 bases sitting between them. CDR3 size: 15 residues. CDR3 sequence reads: CASSRVGANTGELFF. The CDR3 DNA reads TGTGCCAGCAGCCGGGTGGGGGCAAACACCGGGGAGCTGTTTTTT.

This clone has only one observation. The rearrangement uses TRBV5-6 and TRBJ2-7; possibly TRBD2 for D (5 bases). CDR3 length: 12 amino acids. Trimming left V 3 bases short and J 3 bases short, with 7 bases between. Germline assignment: CDR1 SGHDT and CDR2 YYEEEE. The CDR3 DNA reads TGTGCCAGCAGCTATGGGAGCTACGAGCAGTACGTC. Its translation: CASSYGSYEQYV.

The chain has TRBV29-1 and TRBJ2-7; 13 nucleotides agree with TRBD2. Germline-derived CDR1 and CDR2 are SQVTM and ANQGSEA. V was pared by 4 bases and J by 6 bases, with 3 bases of the junction left unmatched. The CDR3 sequence is 13 residues long. The CDR3 here is CSVAGTSGVEQYF. The CDR3 DNA reads as TGCAGCGTTGCCGGGACTAGCGGGGTCGAGCAGTACTTC.

The genes are TRBV5-1 and TRBJ2-2; TRBD1 agrees at 8 bases. CDR3 length: 15 residues. V gave up 3 bases and J gave up 4 bases; unmatched junction bases: 5. CDR1 SGHRS and CDR2 YFSETQ come from the germline V gene. CDR3 sequence reads: CASSSRTGSTGELFF. DNA of the CDR3: TGCGCCAGCAGCTCCCGGACAGGGAGCACCGGGGAGCTGTTTTTT.

The chain has TRBV11-2 and TRBJ2-2; D may be TRBD2 (5 bases). The ends were cut back, 3 bases at V and 5 bases at J, with 7 bases in the middle. The germline V gene has CDR1 SGHAT and CDR2 FQNNGV. CDR3 size: 13 residues. CDR3 DNA: TGTGCCAGCAGCTTTCGGGGAACCGGGGAGCTGTTTTTT. Encoded protein: CASSFRGTGELFF.

CDR3 amino acids: CASSLGLAGAPGEQYV. The CDR3 nucleotides are TGTGCCAGCAGTCTAGGACTAGCGGGGGCCCCCGGCGAGCAGTACGTC. This chain joins TRBV6-2 or TRBV6-3 and TRBJ2-7; 13 bases fit TRBD2. Trimming at V came to 5 bases and at J to 6 bases, leaving 10 bases not matched to a gene. Germline assignment: CDR1 MNHEY and CDR2 SVGEGT. This CDR3 comprises 16 residues.

The rearrangement uses TRBV11-2 and TRBJ2-3; 9 bases fit TRBD2. V was pared by 6 bases and J by 4 bases, with 11 bases of the junction left unmatched. The germline V gene encodes CDR1 SGHAT and CDR2 FQNNGV. This CDR3 has 16 residues. This CDR3 reads CASRSPGRGGPDTQYF. DNA for the CDR3: TGTGCCAGCAGGTCCCCCGGGCGGGGGGGCCCAGATACGCAGTATTTT.

This clone showed up just a few times. This chain joins TRBV18 and TRBJ1-5, with D perhaps TRBD1 (5 bases). CDR1 KGHSH and CDR2 LQKENI come from the germline V gene. V was cut by 4 bases and J by 6 bases, with 16 bases left in between. This CDR3 has 15 residues. This CDR3 is CASSLEQGIGQPQHF. The DNA of the CDR3 is TGTGCCAGCTCACTAGAGCAGGGAATCGGTCAGCCCCAGCATTTT.

V gene TRBV13 combines with J gene TRBJ2-5; D may be TRBD1 (6 bases). Germline V gene lookup returns CDR1 PRHDT and CDR2 FYEKMQ (reference sequence). The germline V and J ends were trimmed by 1 base and 6 bases, with 15 bases remaining between them. The CDR3 is made up of 15 amino acids. CDR3 loop: CASSLAQGIGKTQYF. The CDR3 bases are TGTGCCAGCAGCTTAGCCCAGGGGATCGGAAAGACCCAGTACTTC.